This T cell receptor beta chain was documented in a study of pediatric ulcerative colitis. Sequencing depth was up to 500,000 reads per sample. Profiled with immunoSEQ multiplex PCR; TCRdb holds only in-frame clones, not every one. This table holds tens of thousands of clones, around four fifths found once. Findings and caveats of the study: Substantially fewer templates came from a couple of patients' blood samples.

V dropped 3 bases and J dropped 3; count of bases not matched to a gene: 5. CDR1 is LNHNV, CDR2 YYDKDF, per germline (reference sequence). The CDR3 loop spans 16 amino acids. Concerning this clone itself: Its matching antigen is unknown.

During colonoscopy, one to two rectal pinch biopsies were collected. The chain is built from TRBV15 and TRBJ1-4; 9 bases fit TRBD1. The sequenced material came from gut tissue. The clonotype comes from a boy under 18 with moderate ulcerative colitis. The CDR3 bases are TGTGCCACCAGCAGGGGGACAGGGTGGGCTAATGAAAAACTGTTTTTT. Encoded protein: CATSRGTGWANEKLFF.